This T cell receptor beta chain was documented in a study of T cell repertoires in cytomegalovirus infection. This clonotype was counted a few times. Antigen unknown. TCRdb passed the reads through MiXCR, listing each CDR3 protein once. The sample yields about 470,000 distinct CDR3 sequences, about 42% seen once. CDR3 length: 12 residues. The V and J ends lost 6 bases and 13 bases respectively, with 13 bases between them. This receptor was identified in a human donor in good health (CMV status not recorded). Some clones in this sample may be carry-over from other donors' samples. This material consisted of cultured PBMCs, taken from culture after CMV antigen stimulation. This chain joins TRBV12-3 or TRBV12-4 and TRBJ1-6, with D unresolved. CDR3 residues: CASSEIQRPLHF. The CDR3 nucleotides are TGTGCCAGCAGCGAAATACAGCGGCCCCTCCACTTT.